These 17 T cell receptor beta chains originate from one sample sequenced in a study of sequential checkpoint blockade in melanoma. The protocol was immunoSEQ multiplex PCR, while the TCRdb copy is restricted to in-frame clones and leaves out a portion. The table records 25,000 to 30,000 clones, 83% of them present only once. Described treatment: randomized to nivolumab then ipilimumab (arm A) or the reverse (arm B). The sample consisted of CD8+ T cells sorted from blood (inferred from file names), taken from a patient given nivolumab and ipilimumab in sequence. These receptors were collected from a human donor with melanoma.

This rearrangement joins TRBV4-2 to TRBJ2-7, with D maybe TRBD1 (5 bases). Trimming removed 4 bases from V and 0 bases from J, with 7 bases in between. Germline V gives CDR1 LGHNA, CDR2 YNFKEQ. The CDR3 covers 13 residues. The chain's CDR3 is CASSPGLSYEQYF. Here the CDR3 DNA reads TGTGCCAGCAGCCCAGGGCTCTCCTACGAGCAGTACTTC.

V is TRBV27 and J is TRBJ1-1; 9 bases are shared with TRBD1. V was pared by 4 bases and J by 1 base, with 1 base of the junction left unmatched. CDR1 and CDR2 from the germline V gene are MNHEY and SMNVEV (reference sequence). The CDR3 is 14 residues long. CDR3 sequence reads: CASSWTGANTEAFF. CDR3 sequence (DNA): TGTGCCAGCAGTTGGACAGGGGCGAACACTGAAGCTTTCTTT.

The V and J genes are TRBV6-5 and TRBJ2-7, with 7 positions matching TRBD1. V lost 4 bases to trimming and J lost 6 bases; unmatched junction nucleotides: 9. CDR3 size: 14 residues. The V gene's germline CDR1 is MNHEY and CDR2 SVGAGI. The CDR3 region is CASSWETTGFEQYF. The CDR3 DNA sequence: TGTGCCAGCAGTTGGGAAACGACAGGGTTCGAGCAGTACTTC.

The chain recombines TRBV9 with TRBJ2-7, with TRBD2 identical over 13 bases. V shed 2 bases and J 2 bases; nucleotides not matched to a gene: 1. Germline V gene lookup returns CDR1 SGDLS and CDR2 YYNGEE. This CDR3 is 15 amino acids long. CDR3 in amino acids: CASSVTSGGPYEQYF. Here the CDR3 DNA reads TGTGCCAGCAGCGTGACTAGCGGGGGGCCCTACGAGCAGTACTTC.

The rearrangement uses TRBV7-9 and TRBJ2-2; D ambiguous. Germline V gene sequence: CDR1 SEHNR, CDR2 FQNEAQ (reference sequence). The V gene lost 3 bases and the J gene lost 4 bases, with 9 bases spanning the gap. This CDR3 is 14 amino acids long. The CDR3 sequence is CASSLTITTGELFF. The CDR3 bases are TGTGCCAGCAGCTTGACAATAACCACCGGGGAGCTGTTTTTT. Combining the CDR3 with reference TRBV7-9 and TRBJ2-2 gives the whole variable domain DTGVSQNPRHKITKRGQNVTFRCDPISEHNRLYWYRQTLGQGPEFLTYFQNEAQLEKSRLLSDRFSAERPKGSFSTLEIQRTEQGDSAMYLCASSLTITTGELFFGEGSRLTVL.

The V gene is TRBV28, the J gene TRBJ2-7; the D gene is possibly TRBD1 (5 bases). CDR1 and CDR2 (germline): MDHEN, SYDVKM. V gave up 5 bases and J gave up 0 bases, with 8 bases separating them. The CDR3 extends over 13 amino acids. CDR3 in amino acids: CASSRDSSYEQYF. The CDR3 region has the DNA TGTGCCAGCAGTAGAGACAGCTCCTACGAGCAGTACTTC.

This chain uses TRBV7-9 with TRBJ2-3, with a tentative D call TRBD2 (6 bases). V dropped 6 bases and J dropped 4 bases, with 20 bases sitting between them. Germline V gives CDR1 SEHNR, CDR2 FQNEAQ (reference sequence). The CDR3 sequence is 16 residues long. This chain's CDR3 is CASSYNGGREADTQYF. The CDR3 bases are TGTGCCAGCAGTTACAACGGAGGCAGGGAGGCAGATACGCAGTATTTT. Full variable domain (outside the CDR3, taken from reference TRBV7-9 and TRBJ2-3): DTGVSQNPRHKITKRGQNVTFRCDPISEHNRLYWYRQTLGQGPEFLTYFQNEAQLEKSRLLSDRFSAERPKGSFSTLEIQRTEQGDSAMYLCASSYNGGREADTQYFGPGTRLTVL.

The chain carries TRBV4-2 and TRBJ1-1; D call uncertain. Germline CDR1 and CDR2: LGHNA and YNFKEQ. This CDR3 contains 14 residues. Trimming stripped 0 bases from V and 0 bases from J, with 5 bases between. The CDR3 reads CASSQERMNTEAFF. The DNA of the CDR3 is TGTGCCAGCAGCCAAGAGCGTATGAACACTGAAGCTTTCTTT.

J is TRBJ1-5 and V is TRBV28; D possibly corresponds to TRBD1 (5 bases). The CDR3 runs 12 residues. V was trimmed by 8 bases and J by 6 bases, leaving 11 bases between them. Germline CDR1 MDHEN, CDR2 SYDVKM. CDR3 DNA sequence: TGTGCCAGCCAGGGTATCGTTCAGCCCCAGCATTTT. The encoded protein is CASQGIVQPQHF.

This clone has just a few counts. V usage is TRBV11-2 and J usage is TRBJ2-2; D uncertain. Germline V gene data show CDR1 as SGHAT and CDR2 as FQNNGV. The V end was cut by 7 bases, the J end by 5 bases, with 5 bases between. This CDR3 region has 11 residues. CDR3 sequence reads: CASTGTGELFF. For the CDR3, the DNA is TGTGCCAGCACCGGGACCGGGGAGCTGTTTTTT. Drawing the rest from reference TRBV11-2 and TRBJ2-2, the complete variable domain is EAGVAQSPRYKIIEKRQSVAFWCNPISGHATLYWYQQILGQGPKLLIQFQNNGVVDDSQLPKDRFSAERLKGVDSTLKIQPAKLEDSAVYLCASTGTGELFFGEGSRLTVL.

The chain combines TRBV19 with TRBJ1-1, with 7 bases identical to TRBD1. V gave up 5 bases and J gave up 4 bases; unmatched junction bases: 7. Germline loops: CDR1 LNHDA, CDR2 SQIVND (reference sequence). The CDR3 length is 14 residues. The CDR3 nucleotides read TGTGCCAGTAGTGGACAGGCCGGCTCCACTGAAGCTTTCTTT. Protein product: CASSGQAGSTEAFF.

This clone occurred once. The chain is built from TRBV9 and TRBJ2-1; 7 nucleotides match TRBD2. The CDR3 runs 12 residues. V lost 0 bases to trimming and J lost 12 bases; unmatched junction nucleotides: 3. Per germline, CDR1 SGDLS and CDR2 YYNGEE. The CDR3 spells CASSVGGTMQFF. CDR3 DNA sequence: TGTGCCAGCAGCGTAGGCGGGACTATGCAGTTCTTC.

V is TRBV7-9 and J is TRBJ2-2; 11 bases agree with TRBD2. From germline, CDR1 is SEHNR and CDR2 FQNEAQ (reference sequence). This CDR3 has 16 amino acids. The J segment lost 2 bases and the V segment lost 8 bases, leaving 7 bases of the junction unmatched. CDR3 sequence reads: CASPIRLAGNTGELFF. As DNA, the CDR3 is TGTGCCAGCCCCATCAGACTAGCGGGAAACACCGGGGAGCTGTTTTTT. The full variable domain, in which reference TRBV7-9 and TRBJ2-2 provide the parts outside the CDR3, is DTGVSQNPRHKITKRGQNVTFRCDPISEHNRLYWYRQTLGQGPEFLTYFQNEAQLEKSRLLSDRFSAERPKGSFSTLEIQRTEQGDSAMYLCASPIRLAGNTGELFFGEGSRLTVL.

The chain is built from TRBV4-3 and TRBJ1-4; 9 bases fit TRBD1. Germline CDR1 and CDR2: LGHNA and YSLEER. Germline trimming cut 5 bases from V and 8 bases from J; bases unmatched to any gene: 9. CDR3 length: 15 residues. In nucleotides, the CDR3 is TGCGCCAGCAGCGCTACCGGGACAGGGTTGGAAAAACTGTTTTTT. Its protein product is CASSATGTGLEKLFF.

V and J are TRBV29-1 and TRBJ2-7; 8 bases are shared with TRBD1. Germline V gene data show CDR1 as SQVTM and CDR2 as ANQGSEA. V dropped 4 bases and J dropped 5; count of bases not matched to a gene: 10. The CDR3 spans 14 residues. CDR3 region: CSVVGSGQGNEQYF. The CDR3 DNA follows: TGCAGCGTTGTTGGGTCCGGACAGGGTAACGAGCAGTACTTC.

The chain carries TRBV4-3 and TRBJ1-5; D might be TRBD1 (5 bases). The CDR3 has 13 residues. Germline V gene sequence: CDR1 LGHNA, CDR2 YSLEER. Trimming took 8 bases from V and 0 from J, leaving 8 bases between them. The CDR3 loop reads CASGRDSNQPQHF. CDR3 DNA sequence: TGCGCCAGCGGCAGGGATAGCAATCAGCCCCAGCATTTT.

As for this clone: A much larger clonotype is one base distant, so this may be a read error. This specimen includes other DNA sequences encoding the same CDR3. This rearrangement joins TRBV7-9 to TRBJ1-6; D is ambiguous. The germline gives CDR1 SEHNR, CDR2 FQNEAQ (reference sequence). This CDR3 region has 13 residues. Trimming left V 2 bases short and J 13 bases short, with 12 bases between. The CDR3 bases are TGTGCCAGCAGCTTAATTAAGGGAGCTCCCCTCCACTTT. This translates into CASSLIKGAPLHF.